The subject of this entry is one T cell receptor beta chain. This sample was included in a study of blood T cell repertoires in COVID-19. With V trimmed by 1 base and J by 2 bases, 2 bases remained unmatched. Per the germline V gene, CDR1 is LGHNA and CDR2 is YNFKEQ. This CDR3 is 14 amino acids long. Libraries were prepared by immunoSEQ multiplex PCR; TCRdb keeps only in-frame clonotypes and omits some of them. The table shows 100,000 to 120,000 clones, with around 83% occurring only once. The sequence came from an elderly woman with acute or convalescent COVID-19. Sequencing used peripheral blood. This chain joins TRBV4-2 and TRBJ2-7; 7 bases are a match to TRBD1. CDR3 sequence (DNA): TGTGCCAGCAGCCAAGGACAGGGAACCTACGAGCAGTACTTC. Translating gives CASSQGQGTYEQYF.